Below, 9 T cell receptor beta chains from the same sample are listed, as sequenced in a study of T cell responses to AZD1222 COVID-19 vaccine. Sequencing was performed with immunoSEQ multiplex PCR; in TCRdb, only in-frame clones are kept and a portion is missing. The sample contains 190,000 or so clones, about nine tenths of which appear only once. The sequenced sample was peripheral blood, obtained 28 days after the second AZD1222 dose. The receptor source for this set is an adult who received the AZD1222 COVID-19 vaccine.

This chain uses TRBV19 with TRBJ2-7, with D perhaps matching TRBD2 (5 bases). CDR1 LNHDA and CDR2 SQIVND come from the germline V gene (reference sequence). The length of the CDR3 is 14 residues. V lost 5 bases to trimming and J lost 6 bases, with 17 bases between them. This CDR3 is CASSRTVTEGEQYF. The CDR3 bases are TGTGCCAGTAGTCGGACCGTTACTGAGGGCGAGCAGTACTTC.

The CDR3 bases are TGTGCCAGCAGCTTAGATGGGTTAAACACCTACGAGCAGTACTTC. Translation: CASSLDGLNTYEQYF. This chain connects TRBV11-2 to TRBJ2-7; D remains unclear. V lost 0 bases and J lost 2, with 11 bases in between. This CDR3 region has 15 residues. Germline V gives CDR1 SGHAT, CDR2 FQNNGV. The complete variable domain, with remaining parts taken from reference TRBV11-2 and TRBJ2-7, reads EAGVAQSPRYKIIEKRQSVAFWCNPISGHATLYWYQQILGQGPKLLIQFQNNGVVDDSQLPKDRFSAERLKGVDSTLKIQPAKLEDSAVYLCASSLDGLNTYEQYFGPGTRLTVT.

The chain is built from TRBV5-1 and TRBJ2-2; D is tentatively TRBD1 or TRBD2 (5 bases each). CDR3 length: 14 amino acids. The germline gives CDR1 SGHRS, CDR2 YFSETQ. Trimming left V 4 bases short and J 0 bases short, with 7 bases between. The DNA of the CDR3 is TGCGCCAGCAGCCGGGGCCCGAACACCGGGGAGCTGTTTTTT. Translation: CASSRGPNTGELFF.

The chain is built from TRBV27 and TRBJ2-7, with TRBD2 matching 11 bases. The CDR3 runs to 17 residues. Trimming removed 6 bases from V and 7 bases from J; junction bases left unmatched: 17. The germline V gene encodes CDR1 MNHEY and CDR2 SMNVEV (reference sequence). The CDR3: CASSDITSGRARGEQYF. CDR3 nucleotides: TGTGCCAGCAGCGACATTACTAGCGGGAGAGCCCGGGGTGAGCAGTACTTC.

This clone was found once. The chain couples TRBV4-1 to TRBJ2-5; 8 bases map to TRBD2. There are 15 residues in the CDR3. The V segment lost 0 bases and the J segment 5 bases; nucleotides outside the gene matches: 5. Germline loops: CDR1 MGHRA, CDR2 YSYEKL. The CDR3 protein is CASSQDREGVETQYF. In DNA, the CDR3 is TGCGCCAGCAGCCAAGATCGGGAGGGAGTGGAGACCCAGTACTTC.

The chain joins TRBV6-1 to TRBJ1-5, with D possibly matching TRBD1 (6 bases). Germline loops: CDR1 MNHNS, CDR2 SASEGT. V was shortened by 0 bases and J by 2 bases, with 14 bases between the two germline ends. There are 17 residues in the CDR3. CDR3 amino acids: CASSEAYRDIGNQPQHF. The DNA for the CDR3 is TGTGCCAGCAGTGAAGCATACAGGGACATAGGCAATCAGCCCCAGCATTTT.

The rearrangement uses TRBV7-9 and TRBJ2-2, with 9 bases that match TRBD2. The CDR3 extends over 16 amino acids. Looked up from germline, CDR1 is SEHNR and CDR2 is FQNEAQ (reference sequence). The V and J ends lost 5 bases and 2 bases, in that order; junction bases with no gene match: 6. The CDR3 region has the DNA TGTGCCAGCAGCCGTGTAGCGGGAGCTAACACCGGGGAGCTGTTTTTT. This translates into CASSRVAGANTGELFF.

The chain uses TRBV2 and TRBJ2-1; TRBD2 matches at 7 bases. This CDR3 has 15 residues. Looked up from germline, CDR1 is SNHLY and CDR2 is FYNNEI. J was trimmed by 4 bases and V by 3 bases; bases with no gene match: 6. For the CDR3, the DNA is TGTGCCAGCAGTGACGGGTACGGGGGGTACAATGAGCAGTTCTTC. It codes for CASSDGYGGYNEQFF.

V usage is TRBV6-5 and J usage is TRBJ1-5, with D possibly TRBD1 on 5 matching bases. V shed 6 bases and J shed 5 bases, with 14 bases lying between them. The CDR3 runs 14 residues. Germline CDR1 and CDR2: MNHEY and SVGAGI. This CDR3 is CASRRGRGDQPQHF. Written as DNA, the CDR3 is TGTGCCAGCAGAAGGGGCCGGGGTGATCAGCCCCAGCATTTT.